This T cell receptor (beta chain) was sequenced in a study of T cell responses to AZD1222 COVID-19 vaccine. Study details: Pooling of second doses given at about 4 or about 12 weeks was done.

The CDR3 length is 16 residues. V lost 0 bases and J 5 bases, leaving 14 bases between the germline ends. Germline values: CDR1 SGHRS, CDR2 YFSETQ. Profiling relied on immunoSEQ multiplex PCR, and the TCRdb table lists in-frame clones only, not all of them. The sample shows about 93,000 clones, 65% to 90% of them seen only once. Findings of the study overall: It should be noted that donors were predominantly white British and more often female, and clonal diversity was possibly underestimated. Vaccination with two AZD1222 doses was followed by a rise in Spike-specific TCR breadth and depth.

Details on this clone: Its matching antigen is unknown.

This clonotype originated in an adult in good health. Here the sequenced sample was peripheral blood, taken on day 0 of AZD1222 vaccination. This chain connects TRBV5-1 to TRBJ2-2, with no clear D. In nucleotides, the CDR3 is TGCGCCAGCAGCTTGGCCCCGGGTGTTCCTACCGGGGAGCTGTTTTTT. Translating it yields CASSLAPGVPTGELFF.